This paragraph covers one T cell receptor beta chain sequence. This specimen comes from a study of blood T cell repertoires in COVID-19. Libraries were prepared by immunoSEQ multiplex PCR; TCRdb keeps only in-frame clonotypes and omits some of them. The data hold around 250,000 clones, with about 81% observed a single time. V dropped 9 bases and J dropped 4 bases, with 15 bases sitting between them. This CDR3 is built from 13 residues. Germline V gives CDR1 MNHEY, CDR2 SVGAGI. Sequencing was carried out using PBMCs or T cells enriched from blood (not recorded which). The V gene is TRBV6-5, the J gene TRBJ1-2; D uncertain. The TCR was taken from a man younger than 45 with acute COVID-19. CDR3 DNA: TGTGCCAGTAGTCCGGGGAAGGCCTATGGCTACACCTTC. Protein product: CASSPGKAYGYTF.